What follows are 22 T cell receptor beta chains derived from one specimen sequenced in a study of blood T cell repertoires in COVID-19. Method: immunoSEQ multiplex PCR; TCRdb's copy keeps in-frame clones and lacks some. The sample holds a few hundred thousand clones, roughly 89% seen once. The sequencing sample was made of peripheral blood. Every receptor here comes from a woman between 35 and 50 years old who had recovered from COVID-19.

This rearrangement joins TRBV27 to TRBJ1-6; 9 nucleotides agree with TRBD1. The CDR3 has 18 amino acids. V trimming: 0 bases; J trimming: 7 bases; junction bases outside the gene matches: 10. Germline-derived CDR1 and CDR2 are MNHEY and SMNVEV (reference sequence). The CDR3 nucleotides are TGTGCCAGCAGTTTATCGGCGGGACAGGGCCGGTTGAATTCACCCCTCCACTTT. This encodes CASSLSAGQGRLNSPLHF.

The rearrangement uses TRBV7-9 and TRBJ2-2; 7 nucleotides match TRBD1. The CDR3 is made up of 14 amino acids. Germline V gives CDR1 SEHNR, CDR2 FQNEAQ (reference sequence). V was clipped by 5 bases and J by 4 bases; unmatched bases: 4. The CDR3 DNA reads as TGTGCCAGCAGCGTGACAGGGTCCACCGGGGAGCTGTTTTTT. Protein: CASSVTGSTGELFF.

The count of this clone is one. This rearrangement joins TRBV7-2 to TRBJ1-2; D is undetermined. Trimming removed 1 base at V and 10 bases at J, with 16 bases between. The V gene's germline CDR1 is SGHTA and CDR2 FQGNSA. The CDR3 is 14 residues long. CDR3 region: CASSLVGQIHDYTF. The CDR3 DNA is TGTGCCAGCAGCTTAGTTGGGCAGATACATGACTACACCTTC.

The J gene is TRBJ1-1, the V gene TRBV5-6; D unclear. Trimming pared 1 base from V and 6 bases from J, leaving 13 bases between. Germline V gene sequence: CDR1 SGHDT, CDR2 YYEEEE. CDR3 length equals 14 residues. This chain's CDR3 is CASSLFARGPEAFF. The CDR3 DNA sequence: TGTGCCAGCAGCTTGTTTGCACGGGGTCCTGAAGCTTTCTTT.

The J gene is TRBJ2-5, the V gene TRBV7-3, with D tentatively TRBD1 (6 bases). V was trimmed by 8 bases and J by 4 bases, leaving 14 bases between them. Germline assignment: CDR1 SGHTA and CDR2 FQGTGA. The CDR3 runs 13 residues. The CDR3 DNA is TGTGCCAGCGCCAGGGGATTGCTAGAGACCCAGTACTTC. It translates to CASARGLLETQYF.

This clone was counted once. The gene calls are TRBV15 and TRBJ2-1, with a tentative D call TRBD2 (7 bases). From germline, CDR1 is LNHNV and CDR2 YYDKDF (reference sequence). This CDR3 is 14 amino acids long. V lost 8 bases, J lost 4 bases, and 15 bases lay in between. CDR3 region: CATGEGGGYNEQFF. DNA for the CDR3: TGTGCCACCGGGGAGGGGGGTGGATACAATGAGCAGTTCTTC.

The chain joins TRBV2 to TRBJ2-5; TRBD2 aligns across 11 bases. The V segment lost 4 bases and the J segment 3 bases; nucleotides outside the gene matches: 13. Germline CDR1 reads SNHLY; CDR2 reads FYNNEI. This CDR3 has 18 residues. The CDR3 reads CASSAGFLSGGAKETQYF. In DNA, the CDR3 is TGTGCCAGCAGTGCGGGTTTCCTTAGCGGGGGGGCCAAAGAGACCCAGTACTTC.

This chain uses TRBV7-2 with TRBJ1-4, with TRBD1 matching 8 bases. The germline V gene has CDR1 SGHTA and CDR2 FQGNSA. The CDR3 extends over 15 amino acids. The V and J ends lost 5 bases and 8 bases, in that order; junction bases with no gene match: 10. DNA of the CDR3: TGTGCCAGCAGCGAACGGACAGGGATAGACGAAAAACTGTTTTTT. Protein product: CASSERTGIDEKLFF.

This chain links TRBV2 with TRBJ2-5, with 7 bases identical to TRBD2. In germline, CDR1 is SNHLY, CDR2 FYNNEI. V lost 4 bases and J lost 5; bases outside the gene matches: 7. The CDR3 loop spans 14 amino acids. CDR3 sequence: CASSGTRIHETQYF. DNA of the CDR3: TGTGCCAGCAGTGGGACTAGGATCCATGAGACCCAGTACTTC.

The chain joins TRBV20-1 to TRBJ2-1; D not certain. Per the germline V gene, CDR1 is DFQATT and CDR2 is SNEGSKA (reference sequence). The CDR3 has 10 amino acids. V lost 1 base and J 10 bases, leaving 5 bases between the germline ends. The CDR3 sequence is CSARGGEQFF. In DNA form, the CDR3 reads TGCAGTGCTAGAGGAGGCGAGCAGTTCTTC.

The V call is TRBV7-6, the J call TRBJ2-1, with TRBD2 matching over 14 bases. Germline V gives CDR1 SGHVS, CDR2 FNYEAQ. V gave up 4 bases and J gave up 6 bases; unmatched junction bases: 2. The CDR3 is 15 amino acids. The CDR3, as DNA: TGTGCCAGCAGCTCGGGACTAGCGGGAGTCAATGAGCAGTTCTTC. It yields the protein CASSSGLAGVNEQFF.

Points on this clone: Other DNA sequences within the sample encode an identical CDR3. The rearrangement links TRBV3-1 (or the pseudogene TRBV3-2) to TRBJ2-5; D unclear. The V end was cut by 0 bases, the J end by 4 bases, with 3 bases between. This CDR3 comprises 12 residues. From germline, CDR1 is LGHDT and CDR2 YNNKEL (reference sequence). The CDR3 sequence: CASSQDRETQYF. The CDR3 DNA is TGTGCCAGCAGCCAAGATAGAGAGACCCAGTACTTC.

This chain uses TRBV27 with TRBJ2-1, with 13 positions matching TRBD2. Germline CDR1 MNHEY, CDR2 SMNVEV (reference sequence). J gave up 9 bases and V 7 bases, and 6 bases lay outside the gene matches. The CDR3 covers 14 residues. The CDR3 sequence is CASTRTSGSFEQFF. The CDR3 coding sequence is TGTGCCAGCACCCGGACTAGCGGGAGTTTTGAGCAGTTCTTC.

J is TRBJ1-1 and V is TRBV2, with D possibly TRBD1 on 5 matching bases. Trimming pared 8 bases from V and 4 bases from J, leaving 17 bases between. Germline CDR1 SNHLY, CDR2 FYNNEI. The CDR3 runs to 14 residues. The CDR3 loop reads CASGAPGRVTEAFF. The CDR3 bases are TGTGCCAGCGGGGCCCCGGGTCGGGTCACTGAAGCTTTCTTT. Variable domain in full (rest from reference TRBV2 and TRBJ1-1): EPEVTQTPSHQVTQMGQEVILRCVPISNHLYFYWYRQILGQKVEFLVSFYNNEISEKSEIFDDQFSVERPDGSNFTLKIRSTKLEDSAMYFCASGAPGRVTEAFFGQGTRLTVV.

J is TRBJ1-6 and V is TRBV3-1 (or the pseudogene TRBV3-2); weak D call: TRBD1 (5 bases). V was cut by 5 bases and J by 7 bases, with 15 bases left in between. The length of the CDR3 is 15 residues. Germline V CDR1 and CDR2: LGHDT, YNNKEL (reference sequence). CDR3 sequence: CASSNDGQQNSPLHF. CDR3 coding DNA: TGTGCCAGCAGCAATGACGGACAACAGAATTCACCCCTCCACTTT.

This clone was counted once. This chain connects TRBV6-5 to TRBJ2-7, with 8 bases aligning to TRBD2. The germline CDR1 and CDR2 sequences are MNHEY and SVGAGI. The CDR3 is 15 residues long. V was pared by 5 bases and J by 2 bases, with 8 bases of the junction left unmatched. This chain's CDR3 is CASSLRTSRTYEQYF. In DNA form, the CDR3 reads TGTGCCAGCAGTCTTAGGACTAGCAGGACCTACGAGCAGTACTTC.

This chain joins TRBV4-3 and TRBJ1-1; D gene ambiguous. This CDR3 contains 14 residues. The germline gives CDR1 LGHNA, CDR2 YSLEER. V lost 4 bases and J lost 8, with 17 bases in between. The CDR3 is CASSPNSGLGEAFF. For the CDR3, the DNA is TGCGCCAGCAGCCCCAATTCGGGGTTGGGAGAAGCTTTCTTT.

The chain links TRBV5-1 to TRBJ2-3; 9 positions match TRBD2. Trimming took 3 bases from V and 0 from J; bases not matched to a gene: 8. Looked up from germline, CDR1 is SGHRS and CDR2 is YFSETQ. The CDR3 consists of 17 residues. The CDR3 here is CASSSTSGGASTDTQYF. In nucleotides, the CDR3 is TGCGCCAGCAGCTCGACTAGCGGAGGGGCTAGCACAGATACGCAGTATTTT. The full variable domain, in which reference TRBV5-1 and TRBJ2-3 provide the parts outside the CDR3, is KAGVTQTPRYLIKTRGQQVTLSCSPISGHRSVSWYQQTPGQGLQFLFEYFSETQRNKGNFPGRFSGRQFSNSRSEMNVSTLELGDSALYLCASSSTSGGASTDTQYFGPGTRLTVL.

This clone was detected only once. The genes are TRBV6-6 and TRBJ2-2; 7 bases are shared with TRBD2. This CDR3 region has 14 residues. V lost 5 bases to trimming and J lost 6 bases; unmatched junction nucleotides: 6. Germline V gene sequence: CDR1 MNHNY, CDR2 SVGAGI (reference sequence). The CDR3 here is CASSRLAGPGELFF. The CDR3 region has the DNA TGTGCCAGCAGTAGACTAGCAGGCCCCGGGGAGCTGTTTTTT.

A remark on this clone: The sample holds other DNA sequences that translate to the same CDR3. This chain uses TRBV6-4 with TRBJ2-2; possibly TRBD2 for D (7 bases). This CDR3 comprises 13 residues. V was cut by 5 bases and J by 7 bases, with 11 bases left in between. The germline gives CDR1 MRHNA, CDR2 SNTAGT. For the CDR3, the DNA is TGTGCCAGCAGTACGGGGGGCATCGGGGAGCTGTTTTTT. Its protein product is CASSTGGIGELFF.

CDR3 loop: CASSPPDTQPQHF. The CDR3 bases are TGTGCCAGTAGTCCCCCGGACACTCAGCCCCAGCATTTT. The chain uses TRBV19 and TRBJ1-5; a weak D match, TRBD1 (5 bases). This CDR3 spans 13 amino acids. CDR1 is LNHDA and CDR2 is SQIVND in the germline V gene (reference sequence). Trimming took off 5 bases at V and 6 bases at J, with 11 bases between the two ends.

The chain employs TRBV11-2 and TRBJ2-2; the D gene is possibly TRBD1 (6 bases). The CDR3 is made up of 18 amino acids. Germline CDR1 reads SGHAT; CDR2 reads FQNNGV. With 5 bases removed from V and 6 bases from J, the gap between germline ends came to 25 bases. CDR3 coding DNA: TGTGCCAGCAGCCACTACAGGGCGGCGTTCATTGATGCCGGGGAGCTGTTTTTT. This codes for CASSHYRAAFIDAGELFF. The entire variable domain, with the rest obtained from reference TRBV11-2 and TRBJ2-2, is as follows: EAGVAQSPRYKIIEKRQSVAFWCNPISGHATLYWYQQILGQGPKLLIQFQNNGVVDDSQLPKDRFSAERLKGVDSTLKIQPAKLEDSAVYLCASSHYRAAFIDAGELFFGEGSRLTVL.